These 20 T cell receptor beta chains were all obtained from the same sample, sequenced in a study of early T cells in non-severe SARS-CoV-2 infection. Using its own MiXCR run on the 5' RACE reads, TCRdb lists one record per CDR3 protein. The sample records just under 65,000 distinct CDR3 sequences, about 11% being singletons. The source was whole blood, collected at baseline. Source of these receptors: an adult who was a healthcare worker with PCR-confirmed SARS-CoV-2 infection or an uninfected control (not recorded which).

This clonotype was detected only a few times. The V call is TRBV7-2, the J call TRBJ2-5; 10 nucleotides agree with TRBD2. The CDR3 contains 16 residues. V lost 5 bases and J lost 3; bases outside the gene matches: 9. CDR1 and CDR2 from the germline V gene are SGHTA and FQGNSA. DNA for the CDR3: TGTGCCAGCAGCCCATTTTCCCTAGCGGGGGAAGAGACCCAGTACTTC. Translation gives CASSPFSLAGEETQYF.

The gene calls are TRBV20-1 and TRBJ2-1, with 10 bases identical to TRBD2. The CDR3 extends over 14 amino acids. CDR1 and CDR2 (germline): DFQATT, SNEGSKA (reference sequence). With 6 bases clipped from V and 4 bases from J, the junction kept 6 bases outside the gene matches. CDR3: CSARSGGAYNEQFF. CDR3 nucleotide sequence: TGCAGTGCCCGGAGCGGGGGGGCTTACAATGAGCAGTTCTTC.

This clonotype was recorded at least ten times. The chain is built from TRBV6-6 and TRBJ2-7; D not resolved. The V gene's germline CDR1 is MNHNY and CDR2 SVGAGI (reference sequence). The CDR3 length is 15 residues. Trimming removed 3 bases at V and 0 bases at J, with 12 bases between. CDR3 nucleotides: TGTGCCAGCAGTTATTCTGAAGAATACTCCTACGAGCAGTACTTC. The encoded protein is CASSYSEEYSYEQYF.

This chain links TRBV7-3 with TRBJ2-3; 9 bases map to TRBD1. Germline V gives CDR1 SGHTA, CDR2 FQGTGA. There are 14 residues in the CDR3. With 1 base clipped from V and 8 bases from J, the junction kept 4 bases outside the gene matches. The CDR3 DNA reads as TGTGCCAGCAGCTTAAAACAGGGGGCCGGTACGCAGTATTTT. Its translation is CASSLKQGAGTQYF.

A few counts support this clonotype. The CDR3 spells CASSTSSGGYYEQYF. DNA for the CDR3: TGCGCCAGCAGCACCTCTAGCGGGGGGTACTACGAGCAGTACTTC. The rearrangement links TRBV5-1 to TRBJ2-7, with TRBD2 matching 11 bases. CDR3 length: 15 amino acids. The V gene end was trimmed by 4 bases and the J gene end by 3 bases; junction bases not matched to a gene: 6. Germline V CDR1 and CDR2: SGHRS, YFSETQ. Together with reference TRBV5-1 and TRBJ2-7, the CDR3 gives the full variable domain: KAGVTQTPRYLIKTRGQQVTLSCSPISGHRSVSWYQQTPGQGLQFLFEYFSETQRNKGNFPGRFSGRQFSNSRSEMNVSTLELGDSALYLCASSTSSGGYYEQYFGPGTRLTVT.

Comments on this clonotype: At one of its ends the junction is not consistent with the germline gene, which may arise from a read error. CDR3 region: CASRIDRANTGELFF. As DNA, the CDR3 is TGTGCCAGTAGGATAGACAGGGCGAACACCGGGGAGCTGTTTTTT. The gene calls are TRBV19 and TRBJ2-2, with 7 bases that match TRBD1. The germline gives CDR1 LNHDA, CDR2 SQIVND (reference sequence). The CDR3 runs 15 residues.

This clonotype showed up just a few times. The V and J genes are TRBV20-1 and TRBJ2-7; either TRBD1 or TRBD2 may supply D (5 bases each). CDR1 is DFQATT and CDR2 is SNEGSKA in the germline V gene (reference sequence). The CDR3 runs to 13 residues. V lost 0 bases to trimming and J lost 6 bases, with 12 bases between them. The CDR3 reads CSARERGQGEQYF. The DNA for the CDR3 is TGCAGTGCTAGAGAAAGAGGGCAGGGCGAGCAGTACTTC.

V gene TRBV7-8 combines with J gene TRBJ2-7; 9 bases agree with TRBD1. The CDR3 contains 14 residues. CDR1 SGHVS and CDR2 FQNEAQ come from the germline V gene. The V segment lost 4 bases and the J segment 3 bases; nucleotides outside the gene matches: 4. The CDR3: CASSSTGGYYEQYF. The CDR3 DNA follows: TGTGCCAGCAGCTCGACAGGGGGGTACTACGAGCAGTACTTC.

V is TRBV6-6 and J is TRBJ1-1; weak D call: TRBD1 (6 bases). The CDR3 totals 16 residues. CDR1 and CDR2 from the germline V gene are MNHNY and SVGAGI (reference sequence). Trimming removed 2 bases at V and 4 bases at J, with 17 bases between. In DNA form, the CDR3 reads TGTGCCAGCAGTTACCGCTCGAGAGGGGGAGGCACTGAAGCTTTCTTT. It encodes CASSYRSRGGGTEAFF.

DNA of the CDR3: TGTGCCAGCAGCTCGAATAGTGACAGTTTTTCCTCCTACGAGCAGTACTTC. Its protein is CASSSNSDSFSSYEQYF. J is TRBJ2-7 and V is TRBV7-9; D possibly corresponds to TRBD1 (5 bases). The CDR3 contains 17 residues. V was clipped by 4 bases and J by 0 bases, with 19 bases between them. In germline, CDR1 is SEHNR, CDR2 FQNEAQ (reference sequence).

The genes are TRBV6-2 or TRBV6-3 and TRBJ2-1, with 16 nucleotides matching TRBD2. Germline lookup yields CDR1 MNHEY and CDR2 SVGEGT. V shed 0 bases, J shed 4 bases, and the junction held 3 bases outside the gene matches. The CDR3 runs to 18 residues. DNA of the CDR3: TGTGCCAGCAGTTACTCGACGGGACTAGCGGGGGGGTACAATGAGCAGTTCTTC. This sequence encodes CASSYSTGLAGGYNEQFF.

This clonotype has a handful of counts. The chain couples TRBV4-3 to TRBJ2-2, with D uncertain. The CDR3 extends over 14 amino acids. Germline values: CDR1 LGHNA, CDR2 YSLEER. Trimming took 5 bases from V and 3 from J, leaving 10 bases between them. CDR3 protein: CASSNPGYTGELFF. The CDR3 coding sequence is TGCGCCAGCAGCAACCCTGGGTACACCGGGGAGCTGTTTTTT.

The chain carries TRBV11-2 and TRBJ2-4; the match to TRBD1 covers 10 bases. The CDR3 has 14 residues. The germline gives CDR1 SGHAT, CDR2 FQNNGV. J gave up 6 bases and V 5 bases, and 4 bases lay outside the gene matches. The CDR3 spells CASSRDRGGNIQYF. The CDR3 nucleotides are TGTGCCAGCAGCCGGGACAGGGGCGGAAACATTCAGTACTTC.

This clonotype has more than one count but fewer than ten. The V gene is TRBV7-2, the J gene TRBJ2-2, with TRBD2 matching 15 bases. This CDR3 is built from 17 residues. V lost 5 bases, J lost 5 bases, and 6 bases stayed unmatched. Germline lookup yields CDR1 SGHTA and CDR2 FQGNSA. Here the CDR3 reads CASSVGTSGGPTGELFF. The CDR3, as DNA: TGTGCCAGCAGCGTCGGGACTAGCGGGGGGCCGACCGGGGAGCTGTTTTTT. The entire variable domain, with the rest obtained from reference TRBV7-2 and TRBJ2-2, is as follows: GAGVSQSPSNKVTEKGKDVELRCDPISGHTALYWYRQSLGQGLEFLIYFQGNSAPDKSGLPSDRFSAERTGGSVSTLTIQRTQQEDSAVYLCASSVGTSGGPTGELFFGEGSRLTVL.

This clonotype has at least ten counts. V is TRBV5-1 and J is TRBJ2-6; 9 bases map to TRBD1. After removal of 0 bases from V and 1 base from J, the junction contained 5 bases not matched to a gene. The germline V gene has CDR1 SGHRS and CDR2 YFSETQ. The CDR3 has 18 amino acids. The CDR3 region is CASSLDGTGNSGANVLTF. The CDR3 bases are TGCGCCAGCAGCTTGGACGGGACAGGGAATTCTGGGGCCAACGTCCTGACTTTC.

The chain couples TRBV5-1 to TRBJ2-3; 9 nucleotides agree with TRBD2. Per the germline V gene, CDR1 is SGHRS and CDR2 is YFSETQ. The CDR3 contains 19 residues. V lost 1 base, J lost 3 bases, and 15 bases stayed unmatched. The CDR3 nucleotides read TGCGCCAGCAGCTTGAGCCCGAGCGGGGGGCCTGCAGGGACAGATACGCAGTATTTT. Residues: CASSLSPSGGPAGTDTQYF.

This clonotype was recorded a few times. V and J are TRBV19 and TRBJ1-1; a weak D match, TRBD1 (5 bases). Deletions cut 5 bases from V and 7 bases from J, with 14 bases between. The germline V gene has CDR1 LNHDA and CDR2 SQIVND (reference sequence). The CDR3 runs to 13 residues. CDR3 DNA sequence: TGTGCCAGTAGTCCGCAGGGAACCAGTGAAGCTTTCTTT. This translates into CASSPQGTSEAFF.

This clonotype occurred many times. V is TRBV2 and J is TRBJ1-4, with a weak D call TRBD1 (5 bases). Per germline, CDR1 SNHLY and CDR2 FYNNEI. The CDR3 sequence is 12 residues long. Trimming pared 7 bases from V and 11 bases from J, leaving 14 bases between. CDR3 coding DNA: TGTGCCAGCACCGGGGACGCCTCGAAACTGTTTTTT. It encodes CASTGDASKLFF.

This CDR3 reads CSARADGGIGGDYGYTF. The CDR3 DNA sequence: TGCAGTGCTAGAGCAGACGGGGGTATCGGTGGCGATTATGGCTACACCTTC. The genes are TRBV20-1 and TRBJ1-2; TRBD1 is a possible D gene (5 bases). With 1 base removed from V and 5 bases from J, the gap between germline ends came to 23 bases. Per the germline V gene, CDR1 is DFQATT and CDR2 is SNEGSKA (reference sequence). This CDR3 is 17 amino acids long.

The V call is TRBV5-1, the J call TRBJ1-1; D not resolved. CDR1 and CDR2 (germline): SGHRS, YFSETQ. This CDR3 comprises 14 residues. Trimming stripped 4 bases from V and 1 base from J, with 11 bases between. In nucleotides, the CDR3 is TGCGCCAGCAGCCTTGTAGCTGAGAACACTGAAGCTTTCTTT. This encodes CASSLVAENTEAFF. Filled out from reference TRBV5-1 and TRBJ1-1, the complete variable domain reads KAGVTQTPRYLIKTRGQQVTLSCSPISGHRSVSWYQQTPGQGLQFLFEYFSETQRNKGNFPGRFSGRQFSNSRSEMNVSTLELGDSALYLCASSLVAENTEAFFGQGTRLTVV.